This passage covers 6 T cell receptor beta chains from one sample sequenced in a study of regulatory and conventional T cells in RAG deficiency. Here immunoSEQ multiplex PCR was the method, and the copy in TCRdb shows in-frame clones only, minus some. The sample lists just over 6,500 clones, roughly 78% seen once, with roughly 13% in the top ten. The sample was also linked to a second study, of regulatory T cells. From that second work: The PCR used 52 TRBV and 13 TRBJ primers.

Sequencing was done on a sample of CD8+ T cells sorted from blood. All receptors derive from a human donor in good health.

V usage is TRBV28 and J usage is TRBJ1-1, with D perhaps TRBD1 (6 bases). Germline V gene sequence: CDR1 MDHEN, CDR2 SYDVKM. The CDR3 runs to 14 residues. The V end was cut by 5 bases, the J end by 3 bases, with 13 bases between. CDR3 amino acids: CASSEDSDYTEAFF. DNA for the CDR3: TGTGCCAGCAGTGAGGACAGCGACTACACTGAAGCTTTCTTT. The full variable domain, with the rest looked up from reference TRBV28 and TRBJ1-1, is DVKVTQSSRYLVKRTGEKVFLECVQDMDHENMFWYRQDPGLGLRLIYFSYDVKMKEKGDIPEGYSVSREKKERFSLILESASTNQTSMYLCASSEDSDYTEAFFGQGTRLTVV.

This clone was counted once. The genes are TRBV4-1 and TRBJ1-1; D is undetermined. Trimming took off 0 bases at V and 2 bases at J, with 10 bases between the two ends. Germline V gene data show CDR1 as MGHRA and CDR2 as YSYEKL. The length of the CDR3 is 15 residues. In DNA form, the CDR3 reads TGCGCCAGCAGCCAAGAGTCGGGGAGAAACACTGAAGCTTTCTTT. Amino acid sequence: CASSQESGRNTEAFF.

This clone appeared a single time. This sequence joins TRBV11-2 and TRBJ2-1, with unresolved D. The CDR3 is 12 residues long. Germline V lookup: CDR1 SGHAT, CDR2 FQNNGV. Trimming took off 0 bases at V and 9 bases at J, with 6 bases between the two ends. CDR3 residues: CASSLEPGEQFF. The DNA of the CDR3 is TGTGCCAGCAGCTTAGAACCCGGTGAGCAGTTCTTC.

The gene calls are TRBV6-5 and TRBJ1-3; D is undetermined. CDR1 and CDR2 (germline): MNHEY, SVGAGI. CDR3 size: 13 residues. Trimming pared 7 bases from V and 0 bases from J, leaving 7 bases between. CDR3 nucleotides: TGTGCCAGCAACGAGTTCTCTGGAAACACCATATATTTT. It encodes CASNEFSGNTIYF.

This chain joins TRBV6-1 and TRBJ1-2; D perhaps matches TRBD1 (6 bases). CDR1 is MNHNS, CDR2 SASEGT, per germline. The CDR3 loop spans 12 amino acids. V was shortened by 7 bases and J by 4 bases, with 10 bases between the two germline ends. CDR3 protein: CASTQGFYGYTF. The CDR3 DNA sequence: TGTGCCAGCACCCAGGGGTTCTATGGCTACACCTTC.

This clone has a handful of counts. The chain links TRBV6-5 to TRBJ2-7, with D perhaps matching TRBD1 or TRBD2 (5 bases each). The V end was cut by 6 bases, the J end by 6 bases, with 21 bases between. The CDR3 contains 15 residues. Germline V lookup: CDR1 MNHEY, CDR2 SVGAGI. CDR3 sequence reads: CASSLTNVWGSEQYF. The CDR3 region has the DNA TGTGCCAGCAGCCTGACGAACGTTTGGGGGAGCGAGCAGTACTTC.